The sequence of this T cell receptor beta chain was determined in a study of CD4 T cells in relation to SARS-CoV-2 and coronaviruses. About the research overall: ViraFEST: approximately 10-day antigen culture of PBMCs, then TCR beta CDR3 sequencing.

Germline assignment: CDR1 SQVTM and CDR2 ANQGSEA. The CDR3 loop spans 13 amino acids. With 7 bases removed from V and 0 bases from J, the gap between germline ends came to 12 bases. As to this clone: Its antigen is unidentified.

The unexposed donors gave CD4+ T cells in about 2010-2019, prior to COVID-19. The cells were cultured for about ten days before CD4+ T cells were isolated. Cells permitting, SARS-CoV-2 S/N and four cold-coronavirus spikes were tested on unexposed-donor CD4+ T cells. Each well had a few million PBMCs in 5% human AB serum with IL-2. General observations from the study: Samples before the pandemic and after infection were not matched within any donor.

TCRdb's copy holds only in-frame clones and misses some; the assay was immunoSEQ multiplex PCR. The sample holds 30,000 or so clones, around 79% seen once. This TCR came from a human donor in good health. V and J are TRBV29-1 and TRBJ2-5; D is undetermined. Source material: CD4+ T cells from PBMCs, cultured in vitro. The CDR3 reads CSAVSLYQETQYF. DNA for the CDR3: TGCAGCGCGGTTTCCCTGTACCAAGAGACCCAGTACTTC.